This TCR beta chain was sequenced during a study of regulatory T cells in long-lasting Graves disease. Regarding time point: persistent/refractory GD, antithyroid drugs over 5 years with positive TRAb. TCR sequences were obtained from RNA taken from PBMCs. Arm-PCR of CDR3 regions with iRepertoire HTBI primers generated TCR beta libraries. Via MiXCR, TCRdb re-called the multiplex PCR reads, giving one row per CDR3 protein. The data hold a few hundred thousand distinct CDR3 sequences, with more than 20% observed a single time. Germline values: CDR1 MNHEY, CDR2 SVGEGT. The CDR3 has 14 residues. The ends were cut back, 4 bases at V and 4 bases at J, with 13 bases in the middle.

The gene calls are TRBV6-2 or TRBV6-3 and TRBJ1-2; a possible D gene is TRBD1 (6 bases). Source: peripheral blood mononuclear cells (PBMCs), taken when the disease was refractory, from a patient treated with antithyroid drugs. The origin of this receptor is a middle-aged woman with Graves disease. Written as DNA, the CDR3 is TGTGCCAGCAGTTTATTCAGGGGCCTCTATGGCTACACCTTC. Translation gives CASSLFRGLYGYTF.